The 3 T cell receptor beta chains reported below all come from one sample, sequenced in a study of blood T cell repertoires in COVID-19. Sequencing used immunoSEQ multiplex PCR; TCRdb keeps in-frame clones, though not all of them. Of some 420,000 clones in the sample, approximately 92% were seen once. Sequenced sample: PBMCs or T cells enriched from blood (not recorded which). The receptors originated from a young man who had recovered from COVID-19.

This chain links TRBV28 with TRBJ1-2, with D possibly TRBD1 on 6 matching bases. Germline V gene sequence: CDR1 MDHEN, CDR2 SYDVKM. There are 14 residues in the CDR3. Trimming took 2 bases from V and 8 from J, leaving 15 bases between them. For the CDR3, the DNA is TGTGCCAGCAGTTTAGCAGGGGCTCTTTTGGGCTACACCTTC. As protein: CASSLAGALLGYTF.

This clone appeared once. The same CDR3 also results from other DNA sequences found in this sample. The V and J genes are TRBV3-1 (or the pseudogene TRBV3-2) and TRBJ2-1; D is unclear. V gave up 1 base and J gave up 3 bases, with 7 bases separating them. The germline CDR1 and CDR2 sequences are LGHDT and YNNKEL (reference sequence). CDR3 length equals 14 residues. This chain's CDR3 is CASSQGGGYNEQFF. CDR3 in DNA: TGTGCCAGCAGCCAAGGAGGTGGCTACAATGAGCAGTTCTTC.

The chain joins TRBV7-9 to TRBJ2-1, with 10 bases aligning to TRBD2. Germline CDR1 reads SEHNR; CDR2 reads FQNEAQ (reference sequence). V lost 5 bases to trimming and J lost 4 bases; unmatched junction nucleotides: 8. This CDR3 is built from 16 residues. The CDR3 here is CASSHSPSGSYNEQFF. CDR3 in DNA: TGTGCCAGCAGCCATTCCCCTAGCGGGAGTTACAATGAGCAGTTCTTC.